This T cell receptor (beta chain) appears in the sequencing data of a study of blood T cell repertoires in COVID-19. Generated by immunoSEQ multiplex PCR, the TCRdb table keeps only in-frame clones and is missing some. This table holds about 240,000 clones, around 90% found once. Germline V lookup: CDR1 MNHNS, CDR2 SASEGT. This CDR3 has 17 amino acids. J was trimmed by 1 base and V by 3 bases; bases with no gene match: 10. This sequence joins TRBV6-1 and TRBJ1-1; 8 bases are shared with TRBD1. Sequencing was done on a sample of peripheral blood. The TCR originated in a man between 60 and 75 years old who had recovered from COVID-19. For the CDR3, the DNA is TGTGCCAGCAGTGAGGCCGACCAGACAGGGGCGAACACTGAAGCTTTCTTT. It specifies CASSEADQTGANTEAFF.